These 14 T cell receptor beta chains originate from one sample sequenced in a study of Tregs in tolerant kidney transplant recipients. Recipients received nonmyeloablative bone marrow transplants from related graft donors, with transient mixed chimerism. The protocol was immunoSEQ multiplex PCR, while the TCRdb copy is restricted to in-frame clones and leaves out a portion. The sample includes about 50,000 clones, roughly 87% of them seen just once. Source: CD8+ T cells from blood (PBMCs), taken 12 months after the transplant. Receptors were obtained from a human patient who received a combined kidney and bone marrow transplant. Some T cells here may be from the graft donor.

This CDR3 is CAWSRGGMETQYF. The DNA of the CDR3 is TGTGCCTGGAGTAGGGGGGGGATGGAGACCCAGTACTTC. The chain links TRBV30 to TRBJ2-5, with D possibly TRBD2 on 7 matching bases. Germline V gene sequence: CDR1 GTSNPN, CDR2 SVGIG (reference sequence). This CDR3 is 13 amino acids long. The V gene lost 2 bases and the J gene lost 5 bases, with 12 bases spanning the gap.

The genes are TRBV7-9 and TRBJ1-2; D ambiguous. V was shortened by 3 bases and J by 0 bases, with 11 bases between the two germline ends. The CDR3 has 15 amino acids. From germline, CDR1 is SEHNR and CDR2 FQNEAQ (reference sequence). CDR3 amino acids: CASSFGLQANYGYTF. The CDR3 nucleotides read TGTGCCAGCAGCTTCGGACTGCAAGCTAACTATGGCTACACCTTC.

The chain recombines TRBV4-3 with TRBJ2-7; TRBD1 agrees at 9 bases. CDR1 is LGHNA, CDR2 YSLEER, per germline. J lost 2 bases, V lost 1 base, and 3 bases had no gene match. The CDR3 runs 15 residues. DNA for the CDR3: TGCGCCAGCAGCCAAGCGGGACAGGGTACCTACGAGCAGTACTTC. Its protein product is CASSQAGQGTYEQYF.

This chain links TRBV5-1 with TRBJ2-1; TRBD1 matches at 9 bases. Germline CDR1 is SGHRS and CDR2 is YFSETQ. The V and J ends lost 8 bases and 5 bases, in that order; junction bases with no gene match: 5. The CDR3 has 13 residues. DNA of the CDR3: TGCGCCAGTCGGGGACAGGGCCACAATGAGCAGTTCTTC. Protein product: CASRGQGHNEQFF.

The chain couples TRBV4-1 to TRBJ2-5; 7 bases agree with TRBD1. With V trimmed by 1 base and J by 5 bases, 4 bases remained unmatched. The CDR3 has 14 amino acids. CDR1 MGHRA and CDR2 YSYEKL come from the germline V gene. The CDR3 DNA reads as TGCGCCAGCAGCCAAGGACAGGGAAGGGAGACCCAGTACTTC. It encodes CASSQGQGRETQYF.

The V and J genes are TRBV25-1 and TRBJ2-3; D possibly corresponds to TRBD1 (8 bases). Germline CDR1 and CDR2: MGHDK and SYGVNS. Trimming left V 2 bases short and J 6 bases short, with 18 bases between. This CDR3 comprises 16 residues. The CDR3 protein is CASSEGGAGGDDTQYF. For the CDR3, the DNA is TGTGCCAGCAGTGAAGGGGGGGCAGGGGGCGACGATACGCAGTATTTT.

The chain recombines TRBV7-6 with TRBJ2-5, with no clear D. The CDR3 sequence is 15 residues long. Germline V CDR1 and CDR2: SGHVS, FNYEAQ. With 5 bases removed from V and 0 bases from J, the gap between germline ends came to 13 bases. The CDR3 sequence: CASSPLAVYQETQYF. In nucleotides, the CDR3 is TGTGCCAGCAGCCCCCTTGCAGTGTACCAAGAGACCCAGTACTTC. Full variable domain (rest looked up from reference TRBV7-6 and TRBJ2-5): GAGVSQSPRYKVTKRGQDVALRCDPISGHVSLYWYRQALGQGPEFLTYFNYEAQQDKSGLPNDRFSAERPEGSISTLTIQRTEQRDSAMYRCASSPLAVYQETQYFGPGTRLLVL.

The V and J genes are TRBV5-3 and TRBJ2-5; 7 bases align to TRBD1. The J call could be wrong; TRBJ2-7 is a better fit for the DNA end. TRBV5-3 belongs to the ORF category, with a function that is uncertain. This CDR3 comprises 14 residues. The CDR3 DNA reads TGTGCCAGAAGCCTCCGGGACAGTCGGAACGAGCAGTACTTC. This encodes CARSLRDSRNEQYF.

The gene calls are TRBV7-8 and TRBJ2-3; perhaps TRBD1 as D (5 bases). V was cut by 6 bases and J by 2 bases, with 15 bases left in between. The CDR3 extends over 15 amino acids. Germline V gene sequence: CDR1 SGHVS, CDR2 FQNEAQ. CDR3 amino acids: CASSREWGYTDTQYF. The CDR3 nucleotides are TGTGCCAGCAGTCGCGAATGGGGCTACACAGATACGCAGTATTTT. Full variable domain (missing parts from reference TRBV7-8 and TRBJ2-3): GAGVSQSPRYKVAKRGQDVALRCDPISGHVSLFWYQQALGQGPEFLTYFQNEAQLDKSGLPSDRFFAERPEGSVSTLKIQRTQQEDSAVYLCASSREWGYTDTQYFGPGTRLTVL.

This clone was seen just once. V and J are TRBV19 and TRBJ2-7; tentative D call: TRBD2 (6 bases). V was shortened by 4 bases and J by 2 bases, with 9 bases between the two germline ends. Per the germline V gene, CDR1 is LNHDA and CDR2 is SQIVND (reference sequence). This CDR3 has 13 amino acids. CDR3 in amino acids: CASSSWGAYEQYF. CDR3 DNA: TGTGCCAGTAGTAGCTGGGGGGCCTACGAGCAGTACTTC.

CDR3 sequence: CASSPDRNTGELFF. The CDR3, as DNA: TGTGCCAGCAGTCCTGACAGGAACACCGGGGAGCTGTTTTTT. This rearrangement joins TRBV25-1 to TRBJ2-2, with D possibly matching TRBD1 (5 bases). The germline V gene encodes CDR1 MGHDK and CDR2 SYGVNS. Trimming shortened V by 5 bases and J by 1 base, and 8 bases separated the two germline ends. The CDR3 spans 14 residues. Variable domain in full (rest from reference TRBV25-1 and TRBJ2-2): EADIYQTPRYLVIGTGKKITLECSQTMGHDKMYWYQQDPGMELHLIHYSYGVNSTEKGDLSSESTVSRIRTEHFPLTLESARPSHTSQYLCASSPDRNTGELFFGEGSRLTVL.

V and J are TRBV9 and TRBJ2-2; TRBD2 matches at 11 bases. From germline, CDR1 is SGDLS and CDR2 YYNGEE. CDR3 size: 20 residues. V gave up 4 bases and J gave up 5 bases; unmatched junction bases: 19. In DNA form, the CDR3 reads TGTGCCAGCAGCCCCACCCTTCAATTTAGCGGGAGGGCCAGGACCGGGGAGCTGTTTTTT. Translation: CASSPTLQFSGRARTGELFF.

The chain carries TRBV27 and TRBJ2-1; TRBD2 aligns across 8 bases. The length of the CDR3 is 13 residues. V was pared by 8 bases and J by 8 bases, with 8 bases of the junction left unmatched. Germline values: CDR1 MNHEY, CDR2 SMNVEV (reference sequence). CDR3 bases: TGTGCCAGCGCCCAGGGACTAGGCTATGAGCAGTTCTTC. Amino acid sequence: CASAQGLGYEQFF.

The chain couples TRBV5-4 to TRBJ1-3, with D possibly being TRBD1 (6 bases). V lost 4 bases and J lost 0, with 11 bases in between. CDR1 and CDR2 (germline): SGHNT, YYREEE (reference sequence). The CDR3 is 15 amino acids. CDR3 in DNA: TGTGCCAGCAGCCCGGGACATTCCTCTGGAAACACCATATATTTT. Amino acid sequence: CASSPGHSSGNTIYF.